This T cell receptor beta chain is drawn from a study of T-cell reconstitution after alpha-beta-depleted transplantation in children. Trimming took 8 bases from V and 1 from J, leaving 7 bases between them. This CDR3 has 13 amino acids. Germline assignment: CDR1 KGHDR and CDR2 SFDVKD. As it was prepared, the TCRbeta library received unique molecular identifiers. TCRdb re-called the PCR reads with MiXCR, one entry per CDR3 protein. The profile covers about 440,000 distinct CDR3 sequences, with 43% appearing a single time and under 35% taken by the ten largest. This clonotype occurred a few times. Antigen unknown. Study-wide findings and caveats: Some patients showed high day-60 TCRbeta diversity, which derived from surviving recipient T cells and thymic progenitors. Hyperexpanded clones declined; after one year, newly produced T cells mostly supplied diversity. At around two months after transplant, the alpha-beta T cells were reportedly derived from several hundred expanded clones that came from non-depleted graft cells.

The receptor was derived from a girl aged 2 to 9 with aplastic anemia, due to receive a stem cell transplant. This sample comprised PBMCs, obtained before TCRalphabeta/CD19-depleted stem cell transplant. The V and J genes are TRBV24-1 and TRBJ2-2; unclear D gene. CDR3 nucleotides: TGTGCCACCAACGACGTGAACACCGGGGAGCTGTTTTTT. It codes for CATNDVNTGELFF.